The 20 T cell receptor beta chains presented below share a single source sample, sequenced in a study of cytomegalovirus exposure and HLA in healthy donors. Primers: 60 Vbeta forward and 13 Jbeta reverse. Assay used: immunoSEQ multiplex PCR; TCRdb lists only in-frame clones, some missing. This sample's clone table lists 50,000 to 70,000 clones. Sequenced sample: PBMCs. The receptor set was obtained from a woman under 30 in good health and CMV-seronegative.

This sequence joins TRBV30 and TRBJ2-5; 7 bases line up with TRBD2. Germline V gives CDR1 GTSNPN, CDR2 SVGIG (reference sequence). V gave up 3 bases and J gave up 4 bases; unmatched junction bases: 8. CDR3 length: 14 residues. The CDR3 reads CAWSSLANLETQYF. CDR3 coding DNA: TGTGCCTGGAGCTCACTAGCGAATTTAGAGACCCAGTACTTC.

The J gene is TRBJ2-6, the V gene TRBV9; no clear D. Germline assignment: CDR1 SGDLS and CDR2 YYNGEE. Between the trimmed V and J ends, which lost 6 bases and 0 bases, there was a span of 10 bases. The CDR3 spans 15 residues. CDR3 in DNA: TGTGCCAGCACTAGAGAAGACTCTGGGGCCAACGTCCTGACTTTC. The encoded protein is CASTREDSGANVLTF.

The CDR3 region has the DNA TGCAGTGCTGCGGGCCCCCGGGCCCAGTACTTC. As protein: CSAAGPRAQYF. This sequence joins TRBV20-1 and TRBJ2-5; possible D gene TRBD2, 5 bases. Looked up from germline, CDR1 is DFQATT and CDR2 is SNEGSKA (reference sequence). Trimming took off 5 bases at V and 9 bases at J, with 13 bases between the two ends. The CDR3 has 11 residues.

This chain joins TRBV15 and TRBJ1-4; D is ambiguous. Looked up from germline, CDR1 is LNHNV and CDR2 is YYDKDF (reference sequence). V lost 1 base, J lost 2 bases, and 11 bases lay in between. CDR3 size: 16 residues. The CDR3 is CATSRGLEGTNEKLFF. In nucleotides, the CDR3 is TGTGCCACCAGCAGAGGACTTGAGGGCACTAATGAAAAACTGTTTTTT. The full variable domain, rest sourced from reference TRBV15 and TRBJ1-4, is DAMVIQNPRYQVTQFGKPVTLSCSQTLNHNVMYWYQQKSSQAPKLLFHYYDKDFNNEADTPDNFQSRRPNTSFCFLDIRSPGLGDTAMYLCATSRGLEGTNEKLFFGSGTQLSVL.

This chain's CDR3 is CASNHGQGILGYTF. The CDR3 bases are TGTGCCAGCAACCACGGACAGGGAATTTTAGGCTACACCTTC. The genes are TRBV6-5 and TRBJ1-2, with 8 bases lining up with TRBD1. The V and J ends lost 7 bases and 8 bases, in that order; junction bases with no gene match: 12. Germline V gene data show CDR1 as MNHEY and CDR2 as SVGAGI. The CDR3 sequence is 14 residues long.

J is TRBJ1-2 and V is TRBV11-2; a possible D gene is TRBD1 (6 bases). Germline CDR1 reads SGHAT; CDR2 reads FQNNGV. The CDR3 sequence is 15 residues long. V shed 2 bases and J shed 10 bases, with 20 bases lying between them. In DNA, the CDR3 is TGTGCCAGCAGCTTATTGGGGGGGCCCGTTGGAGTCTACACCTTC. Residues: CASSLLGGPVGVYTF.

CDR3 sequence: CASSKAPRGRGFNSPLHF. CDR3 DNA: TGTGCCAGCAGCAAAGCGCCCAGGGGCAGGGGCTTCAATTCACCCCTCCACTTT. The chain combines TRBV21-1 with TRBJ1-6; no DNA check was done on the table's D call, TRBD1. TRBV21-1 is noted as a pseudogene. The CDR3 covers 18 residues.

The V and J genes are TRBV7-9 and TRBJ2-5; unclear D gene. The germline V gene has CDR1 SEHNR and CDR2 FQNEAQ (reference sequence). There are 12 residues in the CDR3. The germline V and J ends were trimmed by 1 base and 5 bases, with 5 bases remaining between them. The CDR3 spells CASSLVTETQYF. The CDR3 DNA follows: TGTGCCAGCAGCTTAGTGACTGAGACCCAGTACTTC.

This chain's CDR3 is CASSYRELEGNGYTF. Written as DNA, the CDR3 is TGTGCCAGCAGTTACCGGGAACTGGAGGGGAATGGCTACACCTTC. V and J are TRBV6-5 and TRBJ1-2; maybe TRBD1 (5 bases). The CDR3 is 15 residues long. Trimming took off 2 bases at V and 6 bases at J, with 16 bases between the two ends. CDR1 MNHEY and CDR2 SVGAGI come from the germline V gene.

This sequence joins TRBV29-1 and TRBJ1-2; TRBD1 agrees at 7 bases. The V gene's germline CDR1 is SQVTM and CDR2 ANQGSEA. V gave up 6 bases and J gave up 0 bases; unmatched junction bases: 7. The CDR3 is 14 amino acids. The CDR3 nucleotides read TGCAGCGTGGGGACAGACATTGCTAACTATGGCTACACCTTC. Encoded protein: CSVGTDIANYGYTF.

The chain has TRBV4-2 and TRBJ1-4, with 7 nucleotides matching TRBD1. Unmatched junction bases numbered 8, after V lost 5 bases and J lost 5 bases. The CDR3 is 15 residues long. CDR1 LGHNA and CDR2 YNFKEQ come from the germline V gene. The CDR3 DNA reads TGTGCCAGCAGCGAAGGGGGCAGGCCAAATGAAAAACTGTTTTTT. Amino acids: CASSEGGRPNEKLFF.

The rearrangement joins TRBV28 to TRBJ2-3, with a weak D call TRBD2 (5 bases). The CDR3 length is 15 residues. Trimming removed 5 bases at V and 4 bases at J, with 16 bases between. CDR1 MDHEN and CDR2 SYDVKM come from the germline V gene. The CDR3 bases are TGTGCCAGCAGTCCCGCCGGGGATAACCCAGATACGCAGTATTTT. Its translation is CASSPAGDNPDTQYF.

J is TRBJ1-5 and V is TRBV18; possible D gene TRBD1, 6 bases. CDR3 length equals 15 residues. Germline CDR1 is KGHSH and CDR2 is LQKENI. Trimming shortened V by 3 bases and J by 6 bases, and 15 bases separated the two germline ends. The CDR3 nucleotides read TGTGCCAGCTCACCTCTTCAGGGGATGGGTCAGCCCCAGCATTTT. Its protein product is CASSPLQGMGQPQHF.

This CDR3 reads CASSQPSGGDNEQFF. CDR3 in DNA: TGTGCCAGCAGCCAACCTAGCGGGGGGGACAATGAGCAGTTCTTC. The chain links TRBV4-2 to TRBJ2-1; 12 nucleotides line up with TRBD2. From germline, CDR1 is LGHNA and CDR2 YNFKEQ. The junction had 1 base not matched to a gene; V was cut back by 2 bases and J by 5 bases. This CDR3 has 15 residues.

CDR3: CAWTRQQLREQYF. The CDR3 DNA follows: TGTGCCTGGACCCGACAGCAGCTTCGTGAGCAGTACTTC. The V gene is TRBV30, the J gene TRBJ2-7; possible D gene TRBD1, 5 bases. This CDR3 is built from 13 residues. Trimming pared 4 bases from V and 7 bases from J, leaving 17 bases between. Germline V lookup: CDR1 GTSNPN, CDR2 SVGIG (reference sequence).

This chain joins TRBV19 and TRBJ1-5; no clear D gene. Trimming left V 5 bases short and J 2 bases short, with 19 bases between. Germline CDR1 reads LNHDA; CDR2 reads SQIVND (reference sequence). There are 17 residues in the CDR3. Here the CDR3 reads CASSDWPAGRGNQPQHF. The CDR3 nucleotides are TGTGCCAGTAGTGATTGGCCGGCGGGGAGGGGCAATCAGCCCCAGCATTTT.

About this clone itself: Within the sample, other DNA sequences also encode this same CDR3. CDR3 nucleotides: TGTGCCAGCAGCCAAGATCCAGGGGGTGGCTATGGCTACACCTTC. Translation gives CASSQDPGGGYGYTF. The V and J genes are TRBV4-2 and TRBJ1-2; 7 bases match TRBD1. The CDR3 extends over 15 amino acids. Germline-derived CDR1 and CDR2 are LGHNA and YNFKEQ. With 0 bases clipped from V and 4 bases from J, the junction kept 5 bases outside the gene matches.

This chain links TRBV25-1 with TRBJ2-2; possibly TRBD1 for D (6 bases). The V gene lost 7 bases and the J gene lost 0 bases, with 12 bases spanning the gap. The V gene's germline CDR1 is MGHDK and CDR2 SYGVNS. The CDR3 has 15 amino acids. CDR3 in amino acids: CASTPGTSNTGELFF. CDR3 sequence (DNA): TGTGCCAGCACCCCCGGGACATCGAACACCGGGGAGCTGTTTTTT.

The V and J genes are TRBV6-1 and TRBJ2-7, with a weak D call TRBD2 (6 bases). The CDR3 sequence is 12 residues long. Germline CDR1 and CDR2: MNHNS and SASEGT. Trimming cost V 6 bases and J 3 bases, with 9 bases left between them. CDR3 region: CASRGLLYEQYF. The CDR3 nucleotides are TGTGCCAGCAGGGGACTCCTCTACGAGCAGTACTTC.

The chain combines TRBV6-1 with TRBJ1-6; 7 nucleotides agree with TRBD1. CDR3 size: 15 residues. The germline V gene encodes CDR1 MNHNS and CDR2 SASEGT. V lost 4 bases to trimming and J lost 6 bases; unmatched junction nucleotides: 6. CDR3 DNA: TGTGCCAGCAGTGTTATCGGGACAGTTAATTCACCCCTCCACTTT. Protein sequence: CASSVIGTVNSPLHF.